Sequencing of this TCR beta chain was carried out in a study of blood T cell repertoires in COVID-19. Study-level background: Both acute and convalescent COVID-19 samples were obtained from the United States, Italy and Spain. The analysed material was cDNA or gDNA that came from T cells, B-cell-depleted T cells, or PBMCs.

As regards this clone: The same CDR3 is also encoded by other DNA sequences in this sample.

Original handling: Estimation of nucleated cell counts was performed using reference gene primer amplification. The assay was immunoSEQ multiplex PCR, and TCRdb's table has in-frame clones only and misses some. Clonal size and the V and J genes are those of that table, whereas D and trimming came from the DNA. The sample has under 300,000 clones, about 88% seen once. The specimen was peripheral blood. This receptor was identified in a man between 18 and 35 years old with active or convalescent COVID-19.

The CDR3 is CASSVESVSYEQYF. DNA of the CDR3: TGTGCCAGCAGCGTAGAGTCGGTTTCCTACGAGCAGTACTTC. The chain employs TRBV9 and TRBJ2-7; D remains ambiguous. Looked up from germline, CDR1 is SGDLS and CDR2 is YYNGEE. V was cut by 0 bases and J by 1 base, with 8 bases left in between. The CDR3 totals 14 residues.